This note documents a single T cell receptor beta chain sequence. Antigen: not known. The CDR3 consists of 15 residues. Germline values: CDR1 SGHDT, CDR2 YYEEEE. The entry originates in a study of T cells expressing NK-cell markers. Study as a whole: Sorted CD3+CD56+NKG2C+, CD3+CD56+NKG2C- and CD3+CD56-NKG2C+ T cells provided the TCR beta repertoires. Most of the eight sequenced donors tested HCMV-seropositive; one tested seronegative. General study findings and limits: For four donors, these clonotypes were likewise the leading ones in the CD3+CD56-NKG2C+ fraction.

TCRdb re-called the 5' RACE reads and shows each CDR3 protein once, DNA omitted. The table lists some 280,000 distinct CDR3 sequences. The chain combines TRBV5-6 with TRBJ2-1. The clonotype originates from a man between 18 and 35 years old in good health. Sequenced: blood T cells: a sorted CD56 or NKG2C T cell subset, CD4+ or CD8+ T cells, or bulk PBMC T cells (not recorded which). CDR3 sequence reads: CASSLGSGPYNEQFF. Using reference TRBV5-6 and TRBJ2-1 for the parts outside the CDR3, the full variable domain is DAGVTQSPTHLIKTRGQQVTLRCSPKSGHDTVSWYQQALGQGPQFIFQYYEEEERQRGNFPDRFSGHQFPNYSSELNVNALLLGDSALYLCASSLGSGPYNEQFFGPGTRLTVL.